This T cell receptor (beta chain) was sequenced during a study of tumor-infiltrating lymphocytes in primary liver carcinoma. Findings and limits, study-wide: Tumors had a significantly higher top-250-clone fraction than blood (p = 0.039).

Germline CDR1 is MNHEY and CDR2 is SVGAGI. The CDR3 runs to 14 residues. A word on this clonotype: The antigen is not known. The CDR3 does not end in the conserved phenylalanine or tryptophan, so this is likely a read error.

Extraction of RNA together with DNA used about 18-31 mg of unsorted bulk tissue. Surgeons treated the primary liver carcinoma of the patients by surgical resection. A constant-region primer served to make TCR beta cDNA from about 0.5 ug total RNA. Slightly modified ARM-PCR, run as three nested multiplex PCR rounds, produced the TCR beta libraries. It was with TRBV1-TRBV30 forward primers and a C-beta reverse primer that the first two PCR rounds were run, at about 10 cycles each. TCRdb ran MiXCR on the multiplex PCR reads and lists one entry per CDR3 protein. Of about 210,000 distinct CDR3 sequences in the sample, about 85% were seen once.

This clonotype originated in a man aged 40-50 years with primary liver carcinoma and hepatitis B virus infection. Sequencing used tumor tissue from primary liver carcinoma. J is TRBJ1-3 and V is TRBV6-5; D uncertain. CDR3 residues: CASRPKVSGNSIYL. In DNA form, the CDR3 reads TGTGCCAGCAGGCCCAAAGTCTCTGGAAACTCCATATATCTT.